This T cell receptor (beta chain) was obtained from a study of post-analysis software for immune sequencing data. General study findings and limits: Five or six TRBV segments, TRBV5-6, TRBV5-1 and TRBV20-1 among them, were found more frequent in patients than controls.

cDNA libraries of TCR beta carried unique molecular identifiers. The source material, 1 to 10 million T cells, gave rise to roughly 0.5 million cDNA molecules. TCRdb called the PCR reads again in MiXCR, with one record for every CDR3 protein. The sample holds 350,000 to 500,000 distinct CDR3 sequences, approximately 42% seen once. The V gene's germline CDR1 is SGDLS and CDR2 YYNGEE. V lost 3 bases to trimming and J lost 5 bases, with 15 bases between them. This CDR3 contains 15 residues. For this clonotype: What it binds is not known.

The source is a girl under 10 years old with multiple sclerosis. This chain connects TRBV9 to TRBJ2-1; no reliable D call. The source material was blood. The CDR3 loop reads CASSDTRGRDNEQFF. As DNA, the CDR3 is TGTGCCAGCAGCGACACCAGAGGTAGGGACAATGAGCAGTTCTTC.